This T cell receptor beta chain comes out of a study of CD8 T cells in ankylosing spondylitis. Study-level results: Significant enrichment of disease-linked clones was reported in matched ankylosing spondylitis synovial fluid. CD8+ cells made up the disease-linked clones, which were relatively rare in peripheral blood.

This clonotype has just a few counts. Its antigen remains unidentified. Making use of molecular barcodes, quantitative 5'-RACE generated TCR beta libraries. A single record per CDR3 protein comes from TCRdb applying MiXCR to the 5' RACE reads. Among 40,000 to 55,000 distinct CDR3 sequences listed, about 7.8% were seen once. The CDR3 is 14 residues long. V lost 6 bases to trimming and J lost 8 bases; unmatched junction nucleotides: 10. This TCR was recovered from a female donor with ankylosing spondylitis or in good health (not recorded which). V gene TRBV12-3 or TRBV12-4 combines with J gene TRBJ2-7, with 10 bases lining up with TRBD1. The sample taken for sequencing was blood, either unsorted or a sorted T cell fraction (not recorded which). The CDR3 DNA follows: TGTGCCAGCAGGCCGACAGGGGGCGCTTTCAAGCAGTACTTC. This gives the protein CASRPTGGAFKQYF.